A single sample is the source of the 16 T cell receptor beta chains below, sequenced in a study of CD8 T cells in ankylosing spondylitis. Study-level findings and limits: Characteristic of ankylosing spondylitis blood, it appeared, was a TCR beta motif comprising several highly homologous variants.

No antigen is known for these receptors. TCRdb reprocessed the 5' RACE reads via MiXCR and lists one record per CDR3 protein. The sample gives around 770,000 distinct CDR3 sequences, 15% to 20% of which show up once; about a fifth is in the top ten. The sample taken for sequencing was blood, either unsorted or a sorted T cell fraction (not recorded which). The receptors here all came from a male donor with ankylosing spondylitis.

V gene TRBV10-3 combines with J gene TRBJ2-5, with TRBD2 matching over 9 bases. The germline V gene encodes CDR1 ENHRY and CDR2 SYGVKD. CDR3 size: 16 residues. V gave up 6 bases and J gave up 5 bases; unmatched junction bases: 13. CDR3 sequence reads: CAISQGASGNGETQYF. The CDR3 nucleotides read TGTGCCATCAGCCAAGGGGCTAGCGGGAATGGGGAGACCCAGTACTTC.

This clonotype was seen a few times. This chain links TRBV4-2 with TRBJ2-3; D unresolved. Trimming stripped 1 base from V and 2 bases from J, with 10 bases between. The CDR3 sequence is 15 residues long. Germline-derived CDR1 and CDR2 are LGHNA and YNFKEQ. DNA for the CDR3: TGTGCCAGCAGCCAAGTGCAGCAAAACACAGATACGCAGTATTTT. The encoded protein is CASSQVQQNTDTQYF.

This clonotype was counted only a few times. The V gene is TRBV5-3, the J gene TRBJ2-1; a possible D gene is TRBD2 (5 bases). TRBV5-3 is given ORF status, its function remaining uncertain. The CDR3 length is 12 residues. V lost 10 bases, J lost 1 base, and 9 bases lay in between. This CDR3 is CAGRGSYNEQFF. DNA for the CDR3: TGTGCCGGCCGGGGTTCCTACAATGAGCAGTTCTTC.

The V call is TRBV6-1, the J call TRBJ1-3; a possible D gene is TRBD1 (5 bases). CDR1 and CDR2 (germline): MNHNS, SASEGT. V gave up 7 bases and J gave up 0 bases, with 10 bases separating them. The CDR3 contains 14 residues. The CDR3 here is CASTTDNSGNTIYF. The CDR3 DNA reads TGTGCCAGCACCACGGACAACTCTGGAAACACCATATATTTT.

J is TRBJ2-7 and V is TRBV19; TRBD1 or TRBD2 may be the D gene (5 bases each). Germline CDR1 LNHDA, CDR2 SQIVND (reference sequence). The CDR3 runs to 12 residues. Trimming pared 6 bases from V and 6 bases from J, leaving 12 bases between. The CDR3, as DNA: TGTGCCAGTAGGGCAGGGAGTTTCGAGCAGTACTTC. Translating it yields CASRAGSFEQYF. Looking up the rest from reference TRBV19 and TRBJ2-7 gives the full variable domain: DGGITQSPKYLFRKEGQNVTLSCEQNLNHDAMYWYRQDPGQGLRLIYYSQIVNDFQKGDIAEGYSVSREKKESFPLTVTSAQKNPTAFYLCASRAGSFEQYFGPGTRLTVT.

This clonotype has ten or more counts. This chain joins TRBV29-1 and TRBJ2-7; no reliable D call. The CDR3 is made up of 11 amino acids. Trimming cost V 5 bases and J 0 bases, with 5 bases left between them. CDR1 and CDR2 from the germline V gene are SQVTM and ANQGSEA. The CDR3 DNA sequence: TGCAGCGTTCAGAGCTCCTACGAGCAGTACTTC. Translating gives CSVQSSYEQYF.

J is TRBJ2-5 and V is TRBV7-3; 9 nucleotides line up with TRBD2. The V gene end was trimmed by 1 base and the J gene end by 6 bases; junction bases not matched to a gene: 6. Germline V gives CDR1 SGHTA, CDR2 FQGTGA. The CDR3 loop spans 15 amino acids. The CDR3 sequence: CASSLSSGSWKTQYF. CDR3 in DNA: TGTGCCAGCAGCTTAAGTAGCGGGAGCTGGAAGACCCAGTACTTC. Full variable domain (remainder filled in from reference TRBV7-3 and TRBJ2-5): GAGVSQTPSNKVTEKGKYVELRCDPISGHTALYWYRQSLGQGPEFLIYFQGTGAADDSGLPNDRFFAVRPEGSVSTLKIQRTERGDSAVYLCASSLSSGSWKTQYFGPGTRLLVL.

The chain joins TRBV7-9 to TRBJ2-1; 11 nucleotides line up with TRBD2. V was clipped by 2 bases and J by 8 bases; unmatched bases: 5. There are 15 residues in the CDR3. CDR1 and CDR2 (germline): SEHNR, FQNEAQ (reference sequence). The CDR3 DNA reads as TGTGCCAGCAGCTTACGACTAGCGGGGAGCGATGAGCAGTTCTTC. Its protein product is CASSLRLAGSDEQFF.

The chain recombines TRBV9 with TRBJ2-1; 10 nucleotides line up with TRBD2. The CDR3 consists of 17 residues. Per the germline V gene, CDR1 is SGDLS and CDR2 is YYNGEE. The V gene end was trimmed by 4 bases and the J gene end by 2 bases; junction bases not matched to a gene: 9. CDR3 in DNA: TGTGCCAGCAGCCCATCCCGACTAGCGGGTACCTACAATGAGCAGTTCTTC. Translated, it gives CASSPSRLAGTYNEQFF.

Many counts were recorded for this clonotype. This sequence joins TRBV5-1 and TRBJ2-2; TRBD2 might be the D (6 bases). Per germline, CDR1 SGHRS and CDR2 YFSETQ. Trimming removed 9 bases at V and 6 bases at J, with 24 bases between. The CDR3 sequence is 16 residues long. The CDR3 DNA reads as TGCGCCACCTCAGAGGGCCAGCGCGCGGGGTCCGGGGAGCTGTTTTTT. It yields the protein CATSEGQRAGSGELFF.

This clonotype was seen more than once but under ten times. The chain has TRBV5-1 and TRBJ2-7; D tentatively fits TRBD1 or TRBD2 (5 bases each). CDR3 size: 15 residues. In germline, CDR1 is SGHRS, CDR2 YFSETQ. V was cut by 5 bases and J by 0 bases, with 15 bases left in between. The CDR3 spells CASRWTDDSSYEQYF. CDR3 DNA: TGCGCCAGCAGATGGACTGACGACAGCTCCTACGAGCAGTACTTC.

The chain couples TRBV3-1 to TRBJ1-1, with D possibly matching TRBD1 (6 bases). Germline V gene data show CDR1 as LGHDT and CDR2 as YNNKEL (reference sequence). The CDR3 is made up of 15 amino acids. Trimming removed 1 base from V and 1 base from J, with 10 bases in between. CDR3: CASSQARGRNTEAFF. CDR3 sequence (DNA): TGTGCCAGCAGCCAAGCCAGGGGAAGGAACACTGAAGCTTTCTTT.

The rearrangement joins TRBV11-3 to TRBJ2-3, with TRBD2 identical over 11 bases. Germline V gene data show CDR1 as SGHNT and CDR2 as YENEEA. The CDR3 runs to 21 residues. With 4 bases clipped from V and 1 base from J, the junction kept 19 bases outside the gene matches. CDR3 in DNA: TGTGCCAGCAGCTCGGACTCTGGGCTAGCGGGGGGCCGGCGGGGCACAGATACGCAGTATTTT. This sequence encodes CASSSDSGLAGGRRGTDTQYF.

CDR3 coding DNA: TGTGCCAGCAGCTACACCGAACCGCGGGAGAAACTGTTTTTT. Translating it yields CASSYTEPREKLFF. The V and J genes are TRBV7-9 and TRBJ1-4; D not resolved. Germline values: CDR1 SEHNR, CDR2 FQNEAQ (reference sequence). Trimming removed 4 bases from V and 11 bases from J, with 17 bases in between. CDR3 size: 14 residues.

This clonotype was counted ten times or more. This chain links TRBV4-1 with TRBJ1-4; tentatively, D is TRBD1 (6 bases). Trimming pared 2 bases from V and 7 bases from J, leaving 17 bases between. Germline loops: CDR1 MGHRA, CDR2 YSYEKL. The CDR3 extends over 16 amino acids. The CDR3 DNA sequence: TGCGCCAGCAGCCAAAGGGAAGATGGGGGGCCTGAAAAACTGTTTTTT. Translation: CASSQREDGGPEKLFF.

About this clonotype itself: A single base separates this from a much larger clone, so it may be a read error. The chain carries TRBV20-1 and TRBJ2-7; 8 positions agree with TRBD2. Germline trimming cut 4 bases from V and 0 bases from J; bases unmatched to any gene: 11. Germline V gene sequence: CDR1 DFQATT, CDR2 SNEGSKA (reference sequence). This CDR3 is 16 amino acids long. In DNA, the CDR3 is TGCAGTGCTACCCTCTTGGGGAGCGGGAGCTCCTACGAGCAGTACTTC. It encodes CSATLLGSGSSYEQYF.